This passage covers 19 T cell receptor beta chains from one sample sequenced in a study of blood T cell repertoires in COVID-19. Here immunoSEQ multiplex PCR was the method, and the copy in TCRdb shows in-frame clones only, minus some. The table records hundreds of thousands of clones, more than 70% of them present only once. The sample comprised PBMCs or T cells enriched from blood (not recorded which). Every receptor here comes from a woman aged 35 to 49 with acute COVID-19.

The V call is TRBV11-2, the J call TRBJ2-3, with 9 bases aligning to TRBD2. Germline loops: CDR1 SGHAT, CDR2 FQNNGV. This CDR3 contains 16 residues. V dropped 1 base and J dropped 6; count of bases not matched to a gene: 8. CDR3 protein: CASSLGGAGGRDTQYF. In DNA, the CDR3 is TGTGCCAGCAGCTTAGGTGGTGCGGGAGGGCGGGATACGCAGTATTTT.

This clone was counted a few times. The rearrangement uses TRBV10-3 and TRBJ1-4, with D uncertain. Between the trimmed V and J ends, which lost 8 bases and 5 bases, there was a span of 12 bases. Germline V gene sequence: CDR1 ENHRY, CDR2 SYGVKD. The CDR3 is 13 residues long. The CDR3 nucleotides read TGTGCCATCGGGAAGGACTCGAATGAAAAACTGTTTTTT. It encodes CAIGKDSNEKLFF.

This clone was recorded once. This chain uses TRBV21-1 with TRBJ1-1. TRBV21-1 is designated a pseudogene. The CDR3 is 18 amino acids. DNA for the CDR3: TGTGCCAGCAGCATCTACAACCAAGAGCGGGGGCGTCGGACTGAAGCTTTCTTT. It codes for CASSIYNQERGRRTEAFF.

The rearrangement links TRBV11-3 to TRBJ1-4; D is uncertain. CDR1 is SGHNT and CDR2 is YENEEA in the germline V gene. Trimming stripped 5 bases from V and 4 bases from J, with 14 bases between. This CDR3 contains 15 residues. In nucleotides, the CDR3 is TGTGCCAGCAGCGAAGACGGAGGAAATAATGAAAAACTGTTTTTT. This encodes CASSEDGGNNEKLFF.

The chain employs TRBV28 and TRBJ2-2; 7 nucleotides line up with TRBD1. Germline V gene sequence: CDR1 MDHEN, CDR2 SYDVKM. With 4 bases clipped from V and 6 bases from J, the junction kept 14 bases outside the gene matches. CDR3 length: 17 amino acids. CDR3 loop: CASSSRATGDFAGELFF. For the CDR3, the DNA is TGTGCCAGCAGTTCCAGGGCTACAGGGGATTTCGCCGGGGAGCTGTTTTTT.

J is TRBJ1-1 and V is TRBV5-1, with TRBD1 matching over 7 bases. This CDR3 region has 15 residues. Germline assignment: CDR1 SGHRS and CDR2 YFSETQ. J was trimmed by 3 bases and V by 2 bases; bases with no gene match: 7. The CDR3 coding sequence is TGCGCCAGCAGCTTAAGCAGGGGGTCGGACACTGAAGCTTTCTTT. Its translation: CASSLSRGSDTEAFF.

This chain uses TRBV28 with TRBJ2-2; 11 bases match TRBD2. There are 14 residues in the CDR3. Germline values: CDR1 MDHEN, CDR2 SYDVKM. V dropped 11 bases and J dropped 6; count of bases not matched to a gene: 8. The chain's CDR3 is CAVTSGNLAGELFF. CDR3 nucleotide sequence: TGTGCCGTGACTAGCGGGAATCTGGCCGGGGAGCTGTTTTTT.

The J gene is TRBJ2-1, the V gene TRBV19, with D possibly being TRBD2 (6 bases). The ends were cut back, 3 bases at V and 1 base at J, with 10 bases in the middle. The CDR3 has 15 amino acids. Germline assignment: CDR1 LNHDA and CDR2 SQIVND (reference sequence). The CDR3 protein is CASSITGRSYNEQFF. CDR3 coding DNA: TGTGCCAGTAGTATTACGGGGAGGTCCTACAATGAGCAGTTCTTC.

This chain connects TRBV6-6 to TRBJ2-2; no firm D call. Trimming took 7 bases from V and 5 from J, leaving 20 bases between them. The CDR3 has 16 residues. Germline V gene lookup returns CDR1 MNHNY and CDR2 SVGAGI (reference sequence). The CDR3 protein is CASTLPAKRITGELFF. As DNA, the CDR3 is TGTGCCAGCACCCTACCGGCAAAGCGCATAACCGGGGAGCTGTTTTTT.

The rearrangement joins TRBV10-1 to TRBJ2-7; D gene unclear. The germline V gene encodes CDR1 WNHNN and CDR2 SYGVQD (reference sequence). The ends were cut back, 2 bases at V and 5 bases at J, with 10 bases in the middle. CDR3 length equals 13 residues. The CDR3 region has the DNA TGCGCCAGCAGTGAGAGAGGATGGGACGAGCAGTACTTC. As protein: CASSERGWDEQYF.

V is TRBV3-1 (or the pseudogene TRBV3-2) and J is TRBJ2-4; 7 bases map to TRBD1. Per germline, CDR1 LGHDT and CDR2 YNNKEL (reference sequence). Trimming at V came to 4 bases and at J to 3 bases, leaving 6 bases not matched to a gene. CDR3 length: 15 amino acids. The chain's CDR3 is CASSPPTGIKNIQYF. As DNA, the CDR3 is TGTGCCAGCAGCCCACCGACAGGGATCAAAAACATTCAGTACTTC.

The chain uses TRBV5-1 and TRBJ1-2, with 8 bases lining up with TRBD1. With V trimmed by 2 bases and J by 8 bases, 8 bases remained unmatched. The CDR3 totals 14 residues. Germline V gene lookup returns CDR1 SGHRS and CDR2 YFSETQ. CDR3 in amino acids: CASSFETGAGGYTF. DNA of the CDR3: TGCGCCAGCAGCTTTGAGACAGGGGCTGGCGGCTACACCTTC. The variable domain in full, with the rest retrieved from reference TRBV5-1 and TRBJ1-2, is KAGVTQTPRYLIKTRGQQVTLSCSPISGHRSVSWYQQTPGQGLQFLFEYFSETQRNKGNFPGRFSGRQFSNSRSEMNVSTLELGDSALYLCASSFETGAGGYTFGSGTRLTVV.

The rearrangement uses TRBV9 and TRBJ1-2; the match to TRBD1 covers 10 bases. V was clipped by 4 bases and J by 3 bases; unmatched bases: 6. This CDR3 is 15 amino acids long. Germline assignment: CDR1 SGDLS and CDR2 YYNGEE. CDR3 bases: TGTGCCAGCAGCTCATGGACAGGGGGGGACTATGGCTACACCTTC. This translates into CASSSWTGGDYGYTF.

The chain carries TRBV9 and TRBJ1-2; 7 bases match TRBD1. The V segment lost 5 bases and the J segment 0 bases; nucleotides outside the gene matches: 7. The CDR3 extends over 15 amino acids. Germline V lookup: CDR1 SGDLS, CDR2 YYNGEE. CDR3 nucleotides: TGTGCCAGCAGAGAAGGGGACAGAGCTAACTATGGCTACACCTTC. Protein sequence: CASREGDRANYGYTF.

The chain carries TRBV12-5 and TRBJ2-1; D might be TRBD1 (5 bases). This CDR3 region has 15 residues. With 3 bases removed from V and 13 bases from J, the gap between germline ends came to 22 bases. The germline CDR1 and CDR2 sequences are LGHNT and FRNRAP. The CDR3 DNA reads TGTGCTAGTGGTTTAACGGACACCGTAGGATGGGGCCAGTTCTTC. As protein: CASGLTDTVGWGQFF.

This chain uses TRBV12-3 or TRBV12-4 with TRBJ1-5; D unresolved. This CDR3 is built from 13 residues. The V gene lost 3 bases and the J gene lost 2 bases, with 5 bases spanning the gap. Here the CDR3 reads CASSFVGNQPQHF. The CDR3 DNA is TGTGCCAGCAGTTTCGTCGGCAATCAGCCCCAGCATTTT.

The chain carries TRBV14 and TRBJ1-4, with D tentatively TRBD1 (6 bases). The CDR3 has 17 residues. Per germline, CDR1 SGHDN and CDR2 FVKESK. Trimming removed 0 bases at V and 11 bases at J, with 22 bases between. The CDR3 is CASSQDKTGHATVKLFF. The CDR3 nucleotides are TGTGCCAGCAGCCAAGATAAGACAGGCCACGCTACGGTGAAACTGTTTTTT.

The chain links TRBV13 to TRBJ2-5; 14 positions agree with TRBD2. The ends lost 3 bases at V and 4 bases at J; junction bases unmatched: 10. The CDR3 runs to 18 residues. Germline CDR1 is PRHDT and CDR2 is FYEKMQ (reference sequence). CDR3 region: CASSLRGLAGVEGETQYF. CDR3 nucleotides: TGTGCCAGCAGCTTGAGGGGACTAGCGGGAGTTGAGGGAGAGACCCAGTACTTC.

The chain links TRBV10-1 to TRBJ2-3, with 9 bases identical to TRBD2. J gave up 2 bases and V 5 bases, and 14 bases lay outside the gene matches. Germline assignment: CDR1 WNHNN and CDR2 SYGVQD (reference sequence). This CDR3 is built from 18 residues. CDR3 DNA: TGCGCCAGCAGTAAAGGACTAGCGACGGGGAAGGTCACAGATACGCAGTATTTT. Translating gives CASSKGLATGKVTDTQYF.